Presented here are 20 T cell receptor beta chains from one specimen sequenced in a study of T cell changes during pregnancy in multiple sclerosis. Assay used: immunoSEQ multiplex PCR; TCRdb lists only in-frame clones, some missing. The profile shows 70,000 to 80,000 clones, 88% of them singletons. The sample consisted of peripheral blood, taken before pregnancy. The receptors were sampled from a female donor with multiple sclerosis, enrolled in a pregnancy study.

The genes are TRBV27 and TRBJ1-2; D uncertain. Between the trimmed V and J ends, which lost 2 bases and 3 bases, there was a span of 10 bases. The V gene's germline CDR1 is MNHEY and CDR2 SMNVEV (reference sequence). The CDR3 runs 14 residues. DNA for the CDR3: TGTGCCAGCAGTTTAAAGAGGTATTACTATGGCTACACCTTC. As protein: CASSLKRYYYGYTF.

The chain has TRBV6-5 and TRBJ1-1, with TRBD1 as a possible D gene (5 bases). V lost 2 bases to trimming and J lost 4 bases, with 17 bases between them. This CDR3 has 16 residues. CDR1 MNHEY and CDR2 SVGAGI come from the germline V gene. The CDR3 spells CASSYPVQGLGTEAFF. The CDR3, as DNA: TGTGCCAGCAGTTACCCGGTCCAGGGTCTGGGCACTGAAGCTTTCTTT.

V is TRBV27 and J is TRBJ1-5, with TRBD1 matching over 7 bases. CDR3 size: 14 residues. V trimming: 5 bases; J trimming: 3 bases; junction bases outside the gene matches: 4. Germline lookup yields CDR1 MNHEY and CDR2 SMNVEV (reference sequence). This CDR3 reads CASSRTGINQPQHF. The DNA of the CDR3 is TGTGCCAGCAGTCGGACAGGAATCAATCAGCCCCAGCATTTT.

The genes are TRBV30 and TRBJ1-6, with 9 positions matching TRBD1. Looked up from germline, CDR1 is GTSNPN and CDR2 is SVGIG (reference sequence). Trimming removed 4 bases from V and 7 bases from J; junction bases left unmatched: 2. This CDR3 contains 13 residues. CDR3 nucleotide sequence: TGTGCCTGGACCGGGACAGGGAATTCACCCCTCCACTTT. Encoded protein: CAWTGTGNSPLHF.

This chain joins TRBV6-1 and TRBJ2-5, with TRBD2 matching over 12 bases. From germline, CDR1 is MNHNS and CDR2 SASEGT. CDR3 length: 15 amino acids. V trimming: 6 bases; J trimming: 2 bases; junction bases outside the gene matches: 4. Here the CDR3 reads CASSDGLAGQETQYF. As DNA, the CDR3 is TGTGCCAGCAGCGATGGACTAGCGGGGCAAGAGACCCAGTACTTC.

The chain couples TRBV27 to TRBJ2-4, with 8 bases lining up with TRBD1. Trimming at V came to 5 bases and at J to 12 bases, leaving 9 bases not matched to a gene. The CDR3 runs 13 residues. Germline V lookup: CDR1 MNHEY, CDR2 SMNVEV (reference sequence). This CDR3 is CASSPGTGNSQYF. Written as DNA, the CDR3 is TGTGCCAGCAGTCCCGGGACAGGAAATTCTCAGTACTTC.

This chain connects TRBV7-2 to TRBJ2-3; D uncertain. CDR1 SGHTA and CDR2 FQGNSA come from the germline V gene. The V and J ends lost 6 bases and 1 base respectively, with 11 bases between them. CDR3 length equals 14 residues. DNA of the CDR3: TGTGCCAGCAGGGCCGCTTTCGGCACAGATACGCAGTATTTT. This codes for CASRAAFGTDTQYF.

This clone has a handful of counts. This sequence joins TRBV30 and TRBJ1-1, with no clear D. The CDR3 extends over 13 amino acids. The germline V gene encodes CDR1 GTSNPN and CDR2 SVGIG (reference sequence). Deletions cut 5 bases from V and 1 base from J, with 11 bases between. The CDR3 DNA reads TGTGCCTGGGAGACACATAGGAACACTGAAGCTTTCTTT. It specifies CAWETHRNTEAFF.

This chain uses TRBV5-1 with TRBJ2-2, with TRBD1 as a possible D gene (6 bases). This CDR3 has 15 residues. The V gene lost 2 bases and the J gene lost 2 bases, with 10 bases spanning the gap. Germline CDR1 reads SGHRS; CDR2 reads YFSETQ. As DNA, the CDR3 is TGCGCCAGCAGCTTCCAACAGGGTAACACCGGGGAGCTGTTTTTT. Translation: CASSFQQGNTGELFF.

The rearrangement joins TRBV7-7 to TRBJ2-3; possible D gene TRBD1, 5 bases. V was pared by 5 bases and J by 5 bases, with 17 bases between. The CDR3 spans 15 residues. Germline lookup yields CDR1 SSHAT and CDR2 FNYEAQ (reference sequence). CDR3 in amino acids: CASSPLGSTGDTQYF. The DNA of the CDR3 is TGTGCCAGCAGCCCCCTAGGGTCTACAGGAGATACGCAGTATTTT.

The chain uses TRBV6-1 and TRBJ2-7, with D maybe TRBD1 (6 bases). The CDR3 contains 13 residues. The V gene lost 6 bases and the J gene lost 5 bases, with 14 bases spanning the gap. The germline V gene encodes CDR1 MNHNS and CDR2 SASEGT. The CDR3 loop is CASSPGTRNEQYF. In DNA, the CDR3 is TGTGCCAGCAGCCCGGGGACACGCAACGAGCAGTACTTC.

This chain connects TRBV4-1 to TRBJ2-1; TRBD2 agrees at 10 bases. This CDR3 spans 15 amino acids. Per the germline V gene, CDR1 is MGHRA and CDR2 is YSYEKL. The junction had 3 bases not matched to a gene; V was cut back by 3 bases and J by 4 bases. This CDR3 is CASSHTSGTYNEQFF. The CDR3 DNA reads TGCGCCAGCAGCCACACTAGCGGGACTTACAATGAGCAGTTCTTC.

The CDR3 DNA sequence: TGTGCCAGCAGTGAAACGGGGGGCGCCGGCAATCAGCCCCAGCATTTT. Its translation is CASSETGGAGNQPQHF. The chain couples TRBV6-1 to TRBJ1-5; D may be TRBD1 (6 bases). Deletions cut 2 bases from V and 2 bases from J, with 13 bases between. CDR1 MNHNS and CDR2 SASEGT come from the germline V gene. This CDR3 region has 16 residues.

The chain combines TRBV4-1 with TRBJ2-7; TRBD1 might be the D (6 bases). The CDR3 has 16 residues. Between the trimmed V and J ends, which lost 1 base and 6 bases, there was a span of 19 bases. The V gene's germline CDR1 is MGHRA and CDR2 YSYEKL. This CDR3 is CASSQVSGAREIEQYF. In nucleotides, the CDR3 is TGCGCCAGCAGCCAAGTTTCAGGGGCTCGGGAAATCGAGCAGTACTTC.

The J gene is TRBJ2-5, the V gene TRBV9; no firm D call. CDR3 length: 14 amino acids. Deletions cut 4 bases from V and 0 bases from J, with 10 bases between. The germline V gene has CDR1 SGDLS and CDR2 YYNGEE. The DNA of the CDR3 is TGTGCCAGCAGCCTGACATTGTACCAAGAGACCCAGTACTTC. It encodes CASSLTLYQETQYF.

This sequence joins TRBV11-3 and TRBJ1-1; D is ambiguous. CDR3 length equals 15 residues. The V and J ends lost 5 bases and 5 bases respectively, with 18 bases between them. Germline assignment: CDR1 SGHNT and CDR2 YENEEA. CDR3 region: CASSPGDGERTEAFF. Written as DNA, the CDR3 is TGTGCCAGCAGCCCCGGCGACGGGGAGAGAACTGAAGCTTTCTTT.

The J gene is TRBJ2-7, the V gene TRBV7-2; D perhaps matches TRBD1 (5 bases). The length of the CDR3 is 14 residues. Trimming removed 5 bases at V and 2 bases at J, with 13 bases between. From germline, CDR1 is SGHTA and CDR2 FQGNSA. The CDR3 is CASSLGQGTYEQYF. The CDR3 DNA reads as TGTGCCAGCAGCCTAGGTCAGGGTACCTACGAGCAGTACTTC. The full variable domain, its missing parts supplied by reference TRBV7-2 and TRBJ2-7, is GAGVSQSPSNKVTEKGKDVELRCDPISGHTALYWYRQSLGQGLEFLIYFQGNSAPDKSGLPSDRFSAERTGGSVSTLTIQRTQQEDSAVYLCASSLGQGTYEQYFGPGTRLTVT.

The V call is TRBV7-9, the J call TRBJ1-2; 7 bases are a match to TRBD1. V was pared by 5 bases and J by 4 bases, with 7 bases of the junction left unmatched. Germline V gives CDR1 SEHNR, CDR2 FQNEAQ (reference sequence). CDR3 length equals 14 residues. CDR3 DNA: TGTGCCAGCAGCGCGCGGACAGGAGGCTATGGCTACACCTTC. This sequence encodes CASSARTGGYGYTF. The entire variable domain, with the rest obtained from reference TRBV7-9 and TRBJ1-2, is as follows: DTGVSQNPRHKITKRGQNVTFRCDPISEHNRLYWYRQTLGQGPEFLTYFQNEAQLEKSRLLSDRFSAERPKGSFSTLEIQRTEQGDSAMYLCASSARTGGYGYTFGSGTRLTVV.

The J gene is TRBJ2-7, the V gene TRBV19; 8 nucleotides align to TRBD1. Germline-derived CDR1 and CDR2 are LNHDA and SQIVND (reference sequence). The trim removed 7 bases at V and 3 bases at J, leaving 2 bases unmatched. The CDR3 is made up of 12 amino acids. The CDR3 DNA is TGTGCCAGTATGGGACAGGACTACGAGCAGTACTTC. It translates to CASMGQDYEQYF.

The genes are TRBV9 and TRBJ1-5, with D maybe TRBD1 (6 bases). This CDR3 is built from 13 residues. Germline V gene sequence: CDR1 SGDLS, CDR2 YYNGEE. V lost 2 bases to trimming and J lost 12 bases, with 15 bases between them. The CDR3 is CASSVLQGTRQHF. In nucleotides, the CDR3 is TGTGCCAGCAGCGTCCTACAAGGGACACGCCAGCATTTT.